The T cell receptor (beta chain) described here comes from a study of blood T cells in healthy people across ages. The germline V and J ends were trimmed by 6 bases and 8 bases, with 16 bases remaining between them. Looked up from germline, CDR1 is MGHRA and CDR2 is YSYEKL. The CDR3 has 13 amino acids. About this clonotype itself: Its antigen remains unknown.

Combining a sample-barcoded 5' primer with a J-beta primer mix, a second PCR ran for about 7 to 11 cycles. TCRdb reanalysed the 5' RACE reads using MiXCR and keeps one entry per CDR3 protein. The data show about 1,400,000 distinct CDR3 sequences, 45% to 70% seen once. Each sample used at least 6.5 million PBMCs. Study conclusions and caveats: Long-lived and aged donors differed, with more naive CD4+ cells and higher diversity in the long-lived. Per million T cells, TCR beta diversity dropped about linearly as age rose.

This sequence originates from a man between 18 and 35 years old in good health. Sequenced input: blood. The rearrangement joins TRBV4-1 to TRBJ1-1; no definite D call. For the CDR3, the DNA is TGCGCCAGCAGTCCAAATTACAAGCAGGAAGCTTTCTTT. Translation: CASSPNYKQEAFF.